Many counts were recorded for the clone carrying this TCR beta chain. RNA transcripts yielded amplified TCR beta CDR3 regions. HTBI primers were employed in a first-round RT-PCR of the TCR CDR3. MiXCR, run by TCRdb on the multiplex PCR reads, gives a single entry per CDR3 protein. The sample carries hundreds of thousands of distinct CDR3 sequences, approximately 25% recorded once. On the basis of clinical symptoms, serum thyroxine and TRAb, thyroid ultrasound and orbital computed tomography, diagnoses were made. This specimen comes from a study of T cells in Graves' hyperthyroidism and ophthalmopathy. The CDR3 sequence is 18 residues long. Losses at the gene ends were 2 bases for V and 5 bases for J; bases not matched to a gene: 15. The germline V gene has CDR1 MDHEN and CDR2 SYDVKM.

Sequencing was performed on blood. The rearrangement uses TRBV28 and TRBJ1-5, with 7 bases fitting TRBD1. The sequence derives from a woman aged 25 to 39 with Graves' ophthalmopathy. The CDR3 reads CASSLGRRGPLAYQPQHF. The CDR3 DNA reads as TGTGCCAGCAGTTTAGGTAGAAGGGGGCCCCTCGCCTATCAGCCCCAGCATTTT. The full variable domain, in which reference TRBV28 and TRBJ1-5 provide the parts outside the CDR3, is DVKVTQSSRYLVKRTGEKVFLECVQDMDHENMFWYRQDPGLGLRLIYFSYDVKMKEKGDIPEGYSVSREKKERFSLILESASTNQTSMYLCASSLGRRGPLAYQPQHFGDGTRLSIL.